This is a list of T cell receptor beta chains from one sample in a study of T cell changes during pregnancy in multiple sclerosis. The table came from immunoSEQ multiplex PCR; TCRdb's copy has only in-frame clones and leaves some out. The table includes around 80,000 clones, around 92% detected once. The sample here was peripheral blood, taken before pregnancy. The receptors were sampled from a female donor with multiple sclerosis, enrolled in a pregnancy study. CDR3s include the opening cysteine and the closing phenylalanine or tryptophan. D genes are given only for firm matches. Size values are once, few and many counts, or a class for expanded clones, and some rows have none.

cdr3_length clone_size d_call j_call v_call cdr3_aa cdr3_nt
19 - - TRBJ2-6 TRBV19 CASSSLGSGGLSGANVLTF TGTGCCAGTAGTTCCCTGGGGAGTGGTGGTCTCTCTGGGGCCAACGTCCTGACTTTC
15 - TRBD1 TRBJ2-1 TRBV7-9 CASSYRGATYNEQFF TGTGCCAGCAGCTACAGGGGAGCCACCTACAATGAGCAGTTCTTC
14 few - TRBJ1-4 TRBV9 CASSVDLTDEKLFF TGTGCCAGCAGCGTAGACTTGACAGATGAAAAACTGTTTTTT
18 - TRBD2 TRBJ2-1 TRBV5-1 CASSFGTSGRGGYNEQFF TGCGCCAGCAGCTTTGGGACTAGCGGGAGGGGGGGCTACAATGAGCAGTTCTTC
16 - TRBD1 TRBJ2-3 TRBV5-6 CASSLGTGLVTDTQYF TGTGCCAGCAGCTTGGGGACAGGGTTGGTCACCGATACGCAGTATTTT
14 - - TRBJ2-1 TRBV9 CASSVVPGRNEQFF TGTGCCAGCAGCGTAGTCCCCGGCAGGAATGAGCAGTTCTTC
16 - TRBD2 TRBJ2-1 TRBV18 CASSPRAGGSYNEQFF TGTGCCAGCTCACCTCGAGCGGGGGGCTCCTACAATGAGCAGTTCTTC
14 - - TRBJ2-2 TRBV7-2 CASSFKARTGELFF TGTGCCAGCAGCTTTAAAGCCCGCACCGGGGAGCTGTTTTTT
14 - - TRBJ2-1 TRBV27 CASSPGTPGNEQFF TGTGCCAGCAGTCCCGGGACTCCCGGGAATGAGCAGTTCTTC
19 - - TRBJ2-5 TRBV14 CASSQEVGLTAGLGETQYF TGTGCCAGCAGCCAAGAGGTGGGACTGACGGCCGGTCTGGGCGAGACCCAGTACTTC
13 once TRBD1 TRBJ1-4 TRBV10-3 CAINRGPNEKLFF TGTGCCATCAACAGGGGCCCCAATGAAAAACTGTTTTTT
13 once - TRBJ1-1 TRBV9 CASSARWATEAFF TGTGCCAGCAGCGCGCGCTGGGCCACTGAAGCTTTCTTT
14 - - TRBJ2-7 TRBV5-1 CASSLVKPPYEQYF TGCGCCAGCAGCTTGGTTAAGCCCCCTTACGAGCAGTACTTC
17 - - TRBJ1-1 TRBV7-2 CASSLRSTGRALGEAFF TGTGCCAGCAGCTTACGTTCTACAGGGAGGGCGTTGGGTGAAGCTTTCTTT
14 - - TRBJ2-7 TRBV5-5 CASSLSSGSYEQYF TGTGCCAGCAGCTTGAGTTCGGGCTCCTACGAGCAGTACTTC
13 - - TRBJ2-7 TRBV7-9 CASSLVGLDEQYF TGTGCCAGCAGCTTAGTGGGACTCGACGAGCAGTACTTC
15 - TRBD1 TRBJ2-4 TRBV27 CASRFRQGGRNIQYF TGTGCCAGCAGGTTCCGACAGGGGGGTAGAAACATTCAGTACTTC
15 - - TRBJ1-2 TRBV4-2 CASSQDGGDLGGYTF TGTGCCAGCAGCCAAGACGGAGGGGACCTCGGCGGCTACACCTTC
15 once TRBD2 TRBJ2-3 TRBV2 CASSEASGKVDTQYF TGTGCCAGCAGTGAGGCTAGCGGGAAGGTAGATACGCAGTATTTT
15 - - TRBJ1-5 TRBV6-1 CASSEALRENQPQHF TGTGCCAGCAGTGAAGCGCTTCGGGAGAATCAGCCCCAGCATTTT
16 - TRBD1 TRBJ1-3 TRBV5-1 CASSLRDSVSGNTIYF TGCGCCAGCAGCCTACGGGACAGCGTCTCTGGAAACACCATATATTTT
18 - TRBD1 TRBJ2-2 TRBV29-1 CSVSVGGQGATATGELFF TGCAGCGTCTCAGTTGGGGGACAGGGGGCTACCGCAACCGGGGAGCTGTTTTTT
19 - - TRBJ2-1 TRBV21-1 CASSKACGGERTTYNEQFF TGTGCCAGCAGCAAAGCTTGTGGCGGGGAGCGGACCACCTACAATGAGCAGTTCTTC
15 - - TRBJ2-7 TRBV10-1 CASSERKQGSYEQYF TGCGCCAGCAGTGAAAGAAAACAGGGTTCCTACGAGCAGTACTTC
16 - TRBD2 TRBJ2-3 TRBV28 CASSPRLAGGPNTQYF TGTGCCAGCAGTCCTCGTCTAGCGGGAGGGCCGAATACGCAGTATTTT
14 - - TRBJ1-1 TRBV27 CASTPGLLNTEAFF TGTGCCAGCACGCCGGGACTGCTGAACACTGAAGCTTTCTTT
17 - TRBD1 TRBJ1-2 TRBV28 CASSLSGTGTANYGYTF TGTGCCAGCAGTTTATCCGGGACAGGGACTGCTAACTATGGCTACACCTTC
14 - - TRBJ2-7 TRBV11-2 CASSLDSGIYEQYF TGTGCCAGCAGCTTAGATTCGGGGATCTACGAGCAGTACTTC
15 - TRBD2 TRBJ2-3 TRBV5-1 CASSSGASGADTQYF TGCGCCAGCAGCTCGGGGGCTAGCGGGGCAGATACGCAGTATTTT
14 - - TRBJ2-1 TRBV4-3 CASSRVSGYNEQFF TGCGCCAGCAGCCGAGTTAGCGGATACAATGAGCAGTTCTTC
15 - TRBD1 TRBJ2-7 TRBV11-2 CASSLGTGAGYEQYF TGTGCCAGCAGCCTCGGGACAGGCGCGGGCTACGAGCAGTACTTC
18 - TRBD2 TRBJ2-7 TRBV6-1 CASSEPGLAGGQSYEQYF TGTGCCAGCAGTGAACCGGGACTAGCGGGAGGTCAATCCTACGAGCAGTACTTC
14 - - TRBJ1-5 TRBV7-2 CASSSRQGNQPQHF TGTGCCAGCAGCTCTAGACAGGGCAATCAGCCCCAGCATTTT
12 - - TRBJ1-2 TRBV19 CASIGGNYGYTF TGTGCCAGTATTGGCGGGAACTATGGCTACACCTTC
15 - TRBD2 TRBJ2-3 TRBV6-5 CASSHPTGGADTQYF TGTGCCAGCAGCCACCCTACGGGAGGCGCAGATACGCAGTATTTT
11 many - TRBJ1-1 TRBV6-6 CAIREGPKAFF TGTGCCATCAGGGAGGGGCCTAAAGCTTTCTTT